What follows describes a single T cell receptor beta chain. The antigen is undetermined. The entry originates in a study of Tregs in tolerant kidney transplant recipients. Points from the study as a whole: This study did not directly address biological reproducibility.

This CDR3 is built from 14 residues. CDR1 SNHLY and CDR2 FYNNEI come from the germline V gene. V gave up 4 bases and J gave up 8 bases, with 17 bases separating them. TCRdb keeps only in-frame clones here, not all; method: immunoSEQ multiplex PCR. In the table there are some 100,000 clones, 85% to 95% of which are singletons. The gene calls are TRBV2 and TRBJ1-2; D is uncertain. This clonotype was obtained from a human donor in good health. The source material was CD4+ T cells from blood. The CDR3 is CASSGTQVAGGYTF. The CDR3 DNA sequence: TGTGCCAGCAGTGGGACCCAGGTGGCTGGGGGCTACACCTTC.